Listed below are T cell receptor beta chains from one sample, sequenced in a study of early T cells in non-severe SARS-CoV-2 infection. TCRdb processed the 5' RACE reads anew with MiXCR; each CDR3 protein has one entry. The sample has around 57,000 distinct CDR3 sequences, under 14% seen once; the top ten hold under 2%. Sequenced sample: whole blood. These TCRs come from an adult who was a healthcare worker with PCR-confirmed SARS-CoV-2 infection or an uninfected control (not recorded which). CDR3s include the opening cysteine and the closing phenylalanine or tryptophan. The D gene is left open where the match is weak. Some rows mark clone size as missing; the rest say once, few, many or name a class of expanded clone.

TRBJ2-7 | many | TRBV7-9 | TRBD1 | CASSFLPGQATYEQYF | TGTGCCAGCAGCTTCCTGCCGGGACAGGCCACCTACGAGCAGTACTTC
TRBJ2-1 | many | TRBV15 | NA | CATSRDIARGLRYEQFF | TGTGCCACCAGCAGAGACATAGCCAGGGGCCTTCGGTATGAGCAGTTCTTC
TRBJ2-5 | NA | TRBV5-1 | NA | CATRDGAVETQYF | TGCGCCACCCGGGACGGTGCGGTCGAGACCCAGTACTTC
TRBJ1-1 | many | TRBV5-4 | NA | CASSLAGVETEAFF | TGTGCCAGCAGCTTAGCGGGGGTTGAAACTGAAGCTTTCTTT
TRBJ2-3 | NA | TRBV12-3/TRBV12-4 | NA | CASSLSVGRTDTQYF | TGTGCCAGCAGTTTAAGTGTGGGGCGCACAGATACGCAGTATTTT
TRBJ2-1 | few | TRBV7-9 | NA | CASSLGLVANEQFF | TGTGCCAGCAGCTTAGGGCTAGTCGCCAATGAGCAGTTCTTC
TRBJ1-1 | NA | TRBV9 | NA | CASSVIQPMNTEAFF | TGTGCCAGCAGCGTAATCCAGCCCATGAACACTGAAGCTTTCTTT
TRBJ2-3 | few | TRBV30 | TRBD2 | CAWSRAGGLADTQYF | TGTGCCTGGAGCAGAGCGGGGGGGTTGGCCGATACGCAGTATTTT
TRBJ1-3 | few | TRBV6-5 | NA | CASSYVGSGFSGNTIYF | TGTGCCAGCAGTTACGTGGGTTCGGGATTCTCTGGAAACACCATATATTTT
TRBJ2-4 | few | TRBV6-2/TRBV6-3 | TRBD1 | CASRPGQKNIQYF | TGTGCCAGCAGACCGGGACAGAAAAACATTCAGTACTTC
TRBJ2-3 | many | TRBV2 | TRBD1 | CASSAPNRGQDTQYF | TGTGCCAGCAGCGCCCCAAACAGGGGGCAAGATACGCAGTATTTT
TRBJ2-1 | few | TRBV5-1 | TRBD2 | CASSLVLAGALNEQFF | TGCGCCAGCAGCTTGGTCCTAGCGGGGGCACTCAATGAGCAGTTCTTC
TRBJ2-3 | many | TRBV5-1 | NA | CASSLGQARADTQYF | TGCGCCAGCAGCTTGGGACAGGCACGTGCAGATACGCAGTATTTT
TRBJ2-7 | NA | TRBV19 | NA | CASSIRAPASHVEQYF | TGTGCCAGTAGTATTAGGGCCCCCGCTTCCCATGTCGAGCAGTACTTC
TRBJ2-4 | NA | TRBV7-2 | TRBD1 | CASSLAGQGGNIQYF | TGTGCCAGCAGCTTAGCCGGACAGGGCGGGAACATTCAGTACTTC
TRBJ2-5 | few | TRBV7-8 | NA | CASSPQGQRGQTQYF | TGTGCCAGCAGCCCCCAAGGACAGAGGGGACAGACCCAGTACTTC
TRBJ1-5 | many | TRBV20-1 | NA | CSASTGNITDTQHF | TGCAGTGCGTCAACAGGGAATATCACAGATACGCAGCATTTT
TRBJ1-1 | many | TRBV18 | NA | CASSPGTVGGSEAFF | TGTGCCAGCTCACCAGGGACGGTCGGCGGGTCTGAAGCTTTCTTT
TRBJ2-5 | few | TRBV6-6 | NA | CASSRGARETQYF | TGTGCCAGCAGCCGGGGGGCCAGAGAGACCCAGTACTTC
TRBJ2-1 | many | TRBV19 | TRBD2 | CASSALLAGAHIYNEQFF | TGTGCCAGTAGTGCATTACTAGCGGGGGCCCATATATACAATGAGCAGTTCTTC